One T cell receptor (beta chain) is described in this entry. Its antigen is currently unknown. After pathologic assessment, macro-dissection selected premalignant or tumor cells for extraction. Only in-frame clones appear in the TCRdb table, and some are missing; sequencing was by immunoSEQ multiplex PCR. The repertoire includes about 9,900 clones, more than 75% of them detected once, and just under 3% sits in the top ten. This sample stems from a study of immune evolution from preneoplasia to lung adenocarcinoma. General study results and limits: KRAS-mutant nodules had the highest T cell clonality.

This CDR3 contains 15 residues. V gave up 0 bases and J gave up 3 bases; unmatched junction bases: 3. Germline CDR1 and CDR2: SGHDT and YYEEEE. The chain uses TRBV5-6 and TRBJ2-5, with 9 bases that match TRBD2. Sequenced: FFPE invasive lung adenocarcinoma tissue. The receptor was derived from a person aged 65-85 years with invasive lung adenocarcinoma. Some clones in this sample may be carry-over from other donors' samples. CDR3 region: CASSLAASGEETQYF. In nucleotides, the CDR3 is TGTGCCAGCAGCTTGGCGGCTAGCGGGGAAGAGACCCAGTACTTC.